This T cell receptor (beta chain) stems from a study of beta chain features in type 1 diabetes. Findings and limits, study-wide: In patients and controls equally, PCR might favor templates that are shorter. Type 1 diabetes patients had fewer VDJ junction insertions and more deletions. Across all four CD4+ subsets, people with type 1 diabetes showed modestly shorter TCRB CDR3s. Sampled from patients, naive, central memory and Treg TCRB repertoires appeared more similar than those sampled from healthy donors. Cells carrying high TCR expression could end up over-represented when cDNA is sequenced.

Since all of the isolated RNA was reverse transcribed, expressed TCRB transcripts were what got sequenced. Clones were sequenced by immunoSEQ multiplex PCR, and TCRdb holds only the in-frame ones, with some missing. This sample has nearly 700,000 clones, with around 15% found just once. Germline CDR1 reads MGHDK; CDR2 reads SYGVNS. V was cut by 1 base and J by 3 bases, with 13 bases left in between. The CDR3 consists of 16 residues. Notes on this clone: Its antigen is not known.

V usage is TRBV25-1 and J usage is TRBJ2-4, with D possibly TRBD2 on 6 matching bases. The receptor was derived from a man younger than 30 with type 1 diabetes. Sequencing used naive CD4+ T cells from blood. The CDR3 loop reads CASSESGGAVKNIQYF. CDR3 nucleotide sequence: TGTGCCAGCAGTGAATCAGGAGGGGCCGTCAAAAACATTCAGTACTTC.